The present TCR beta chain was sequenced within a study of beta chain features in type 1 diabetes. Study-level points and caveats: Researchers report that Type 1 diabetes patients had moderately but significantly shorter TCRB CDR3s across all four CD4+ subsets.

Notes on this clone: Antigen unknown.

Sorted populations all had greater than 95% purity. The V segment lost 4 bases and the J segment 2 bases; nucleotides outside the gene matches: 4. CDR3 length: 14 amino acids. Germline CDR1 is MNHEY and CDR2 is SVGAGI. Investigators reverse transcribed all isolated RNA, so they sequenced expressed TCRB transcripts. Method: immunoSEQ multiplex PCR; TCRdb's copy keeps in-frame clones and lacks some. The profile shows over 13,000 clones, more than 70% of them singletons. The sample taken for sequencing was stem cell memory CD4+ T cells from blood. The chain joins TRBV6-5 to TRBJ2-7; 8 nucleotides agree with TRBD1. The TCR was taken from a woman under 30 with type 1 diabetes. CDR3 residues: CASSSYRGAYEQYF. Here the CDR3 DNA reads TGTGCCAGCAGTTCCTACAGGGGGGCCTACGAGCAGTACTTC.